This T cell receptor beta chain was documented in a study of regulatory T cells in long-lasting Graves disease. General study results and limits: Newly diagnosed disease favored TRBV20-1 and TRBJ2-1 over persistent disease.

The time point: persistent/refractory GD, antithyroid drugs over 5 years with positive TRAb. The authors made the TCR library using RNA they extracted from PBMCs. Patients all came to the study from an endocrinology department in Xi'an, China. Peripheral blood, about 9 milliliters per patient, was collected in EDTA tubes. Arm-PCR of CDR3 regions and iRepertoire HTBI primers were the basis on which TCR beta libraries were built. TCRdb called the multiplex PCR reads again in MiXCR, with one record for every CDR3 protein. The data hold around 400,000 distinct CDR3 sequences, with less than 30% observed a single time. This CDR3 is built from 16 residues. In germline, CDR1 is SGHRS, CDR2 YFSETQ. Trimming pared 4 bases from V and 7 bases from J, leaving 20 bases between. Concerning this clonotype itself: Its antigen is not identified.

The TCR was taken from a woman in her thirties or forties with Graves disease. The genes are TRBV5-1 and TRBJ2-2, with D perhaps assigned TRBD1 or TRBD2 (5 bases each). This specimen consisted of peripheral blood mononuclear cells (PBMCs), obtained when the disease was refractory, from a patient treated with antithyroid drugs. The CDR3 nucleotides read TGCGCCAGCAGCGCCCACGGGACCCGGGCAAGCGGGGAGCTGTTTTTT. Translated: CASSAHGTRASGELFF. Full variable domain (missing parts from reference TRBV5-1 and TRBJ2-2): KAGVTQTPRYLIKTRGQQVTLSCSPISGHRSVSWYQQTPGQGLQFLFEYFSETQRNKGNFPGRFSGRQFSNSRSEMNVSTLELGDSALYLCASSAHGTRASGELFFGEGSRLTVL.